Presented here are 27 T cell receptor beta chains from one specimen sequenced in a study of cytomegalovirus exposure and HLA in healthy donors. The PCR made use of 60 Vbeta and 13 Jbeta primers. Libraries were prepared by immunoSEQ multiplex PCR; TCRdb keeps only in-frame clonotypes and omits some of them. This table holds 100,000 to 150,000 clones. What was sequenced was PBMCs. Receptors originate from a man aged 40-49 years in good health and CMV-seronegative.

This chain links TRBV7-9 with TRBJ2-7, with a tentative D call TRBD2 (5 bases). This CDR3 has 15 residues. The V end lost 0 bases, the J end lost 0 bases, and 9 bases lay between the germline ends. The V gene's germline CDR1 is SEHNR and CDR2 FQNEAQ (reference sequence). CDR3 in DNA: TGTGCCAGCAGCTTAGCTGTCGGGATCTCCTACGAGCAGTACTTC. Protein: CASSLAVGISYEQYF.

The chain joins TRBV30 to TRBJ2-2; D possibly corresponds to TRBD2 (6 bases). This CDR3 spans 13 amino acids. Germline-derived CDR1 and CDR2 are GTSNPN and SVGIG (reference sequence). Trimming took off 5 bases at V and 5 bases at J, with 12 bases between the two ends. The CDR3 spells CAWSPGGTGELFF. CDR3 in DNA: TGTGCCTGGTCACCCGGAGGGACCGGGGAGCTGTTTTTT.

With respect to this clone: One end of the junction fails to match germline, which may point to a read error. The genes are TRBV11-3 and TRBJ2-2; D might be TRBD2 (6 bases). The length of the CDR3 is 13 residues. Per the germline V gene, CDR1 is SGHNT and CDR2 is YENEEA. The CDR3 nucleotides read TGTGCCAGCAGTTACGACCACCCCGGGGGGCTGTTTTTT. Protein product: CASSYDHPGGLFF.

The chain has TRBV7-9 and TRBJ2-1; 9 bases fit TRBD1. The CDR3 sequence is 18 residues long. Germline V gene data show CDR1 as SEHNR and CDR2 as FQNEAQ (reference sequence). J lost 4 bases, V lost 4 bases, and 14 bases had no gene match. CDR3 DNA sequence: TGTGCCAGCAGCTATTATCAAACAGGACAGGGGAAATACAATGAGCAGTTCTTC. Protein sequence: CASSYYQTGQGKYNEQFF.

CDR3 sequence (DNA): TGTGCCAGCAGTTTAACAGGGGGGCCTCGTAATGAAAAACTGTTTTTT. Its translation: CASSLTGGPRNEKLFF. The V call is TRBV28, the J call TRBJ1-4; 8 nucleotides agree with TRBD1. Trimming took 2 bases from V and 4 from J; bases not matched to a gene: 6. CDR3 size: 16 residues. Germline CDR1 MDHEN, CDR2 SYDVKM. Full variable domain (rest looked up from reference TRBV28 and TRBJ1-4): DVKVTQSSRYLVKRTGEKVFLECVQDMDHENMFWYRQDPGLGLRLIYFSYDVKMKEKGDIPEGYSVSREKKERFSLILESASTNQTSMYLCASSLTGGPRNEKLFFGSGTQLSVL.

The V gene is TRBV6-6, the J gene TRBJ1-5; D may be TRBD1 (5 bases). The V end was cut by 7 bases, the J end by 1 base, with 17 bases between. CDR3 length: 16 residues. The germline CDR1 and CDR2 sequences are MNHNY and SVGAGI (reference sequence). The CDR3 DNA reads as TGTGCCAGCACCCCCCCGGGGACTCCAAGCAATCAGCCCCAGCATTTT. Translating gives CASTPPGTPSNQPQHF.

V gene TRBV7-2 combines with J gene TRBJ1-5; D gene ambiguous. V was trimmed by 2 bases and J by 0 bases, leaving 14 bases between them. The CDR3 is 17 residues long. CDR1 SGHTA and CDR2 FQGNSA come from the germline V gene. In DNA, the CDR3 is TGTGCCAGCAGCTTACAACTATCGTTCGGTAGCAATCAGCCCCAGCATTTT. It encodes CASSLQLSFGSNQPQHF.

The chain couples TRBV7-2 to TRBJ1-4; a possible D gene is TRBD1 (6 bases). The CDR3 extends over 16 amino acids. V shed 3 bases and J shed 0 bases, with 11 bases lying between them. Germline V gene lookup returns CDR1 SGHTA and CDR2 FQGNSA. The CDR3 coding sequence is TGTGCCAGCAGCTTTTTCGGACAGACAACTAATGAAAAACTGTTTTTT. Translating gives CASSFFGQTTNEKLFF. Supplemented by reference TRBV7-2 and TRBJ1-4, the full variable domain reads GAGVSQSPSNKVTEKGKDVELRCDPISGHTALYWYRQSLGQGLEFLIYFQGNSAPDKSGLPSDRFSAERTGGSVSTLTIQRTQQEDSAVYLCASSFFGQTTNEKLFFGSGTQLSVL.

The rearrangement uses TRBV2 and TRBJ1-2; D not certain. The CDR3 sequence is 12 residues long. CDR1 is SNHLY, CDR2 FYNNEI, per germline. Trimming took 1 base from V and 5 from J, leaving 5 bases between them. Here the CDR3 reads CASSEGQYGYTF. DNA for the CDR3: TGTGCCAGCAGTGAAGGCCAGTATGGCTACACCTTC.

CDR3 protein: CASSLEQGAGNTIYF. The CDR3 DNA follows: TGTGCCAGCAGCTTGGAACAGGGGGCTGGAAACACCATATATTTT. The rearrangement links TRBV11-2 to TRBJ1-3; 8 bases are shared with TRBD1. The CDR3 runs to 15 residues. The V segment lost 3 bases and the J segment 2 bases; nucleotides outside the gene matches: 3. Germline V CDR1 and CDR2: SGHAT, FQNNGV.

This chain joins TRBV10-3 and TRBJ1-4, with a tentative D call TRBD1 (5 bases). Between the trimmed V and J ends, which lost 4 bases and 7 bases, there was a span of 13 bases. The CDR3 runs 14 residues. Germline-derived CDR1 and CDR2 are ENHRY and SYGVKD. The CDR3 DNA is TGTGCCATCAGTGGAGGAGCGCAGGGTGAAAAACTGTTTTTT. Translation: CAISGGAQGEKLFF.

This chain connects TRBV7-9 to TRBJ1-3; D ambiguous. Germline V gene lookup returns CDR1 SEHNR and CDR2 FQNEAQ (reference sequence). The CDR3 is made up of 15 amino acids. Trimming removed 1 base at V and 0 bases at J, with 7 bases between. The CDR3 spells CASSLVQNSGNTIYF. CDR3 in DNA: TGTGCCAGCAGCTTAGTACAAAACTCTGGAAACACCATATATTTT.

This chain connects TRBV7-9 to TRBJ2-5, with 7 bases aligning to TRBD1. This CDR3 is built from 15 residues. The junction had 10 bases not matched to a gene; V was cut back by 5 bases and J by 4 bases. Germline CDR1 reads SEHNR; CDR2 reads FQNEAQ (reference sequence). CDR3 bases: TGTGCCAGCAGCACCTCTCGACAGGGTCCAGAGACCCAGTACTTC. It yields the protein CASSTSRQGPETQYF.

The CDR3 region is CASSLGGQGPGYTF. CDR3 bases: TGTGCCAGCAGCTTAGGGGGACAGGGGCCGGGCTACACCTTC. The chain has TRBV7-2 and TRBJ1-2, with 10 bases matching TRBD1. The CDR3 extends over 14 amino acids. After removal of 1 base from V and 8 bases from J, the junction contained 4 bases not matched to a gene. Germline V lookup: CDR1 SGHTA, CDR2 FQGNSA.

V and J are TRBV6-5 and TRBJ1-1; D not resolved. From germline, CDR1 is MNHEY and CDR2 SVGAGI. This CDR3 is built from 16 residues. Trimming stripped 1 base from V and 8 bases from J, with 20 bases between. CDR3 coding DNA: TGTGCCAGCAGTTACTTTCGCAGTTGGCAGCGGCACGAAGCTTTCTTT. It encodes CASSYFRSWQRHEAFF.

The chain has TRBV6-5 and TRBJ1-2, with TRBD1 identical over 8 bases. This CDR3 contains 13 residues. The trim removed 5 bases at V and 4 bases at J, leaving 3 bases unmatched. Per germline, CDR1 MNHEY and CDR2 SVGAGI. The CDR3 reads CASSPGQAYGYTF. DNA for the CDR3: TGTGCCAGCAGTCCGGGACAGGCCTATGGCTACACCTTC.

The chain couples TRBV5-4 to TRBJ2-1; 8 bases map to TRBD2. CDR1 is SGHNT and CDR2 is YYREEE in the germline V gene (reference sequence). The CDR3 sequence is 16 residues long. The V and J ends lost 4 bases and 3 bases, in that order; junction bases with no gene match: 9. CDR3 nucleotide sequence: TGTGCCAGCAGCCCCGGTGGCCTAGCGGGCTACAATGAGCAGTTCTTC. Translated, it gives CASSPGGLAGYNEQFF.

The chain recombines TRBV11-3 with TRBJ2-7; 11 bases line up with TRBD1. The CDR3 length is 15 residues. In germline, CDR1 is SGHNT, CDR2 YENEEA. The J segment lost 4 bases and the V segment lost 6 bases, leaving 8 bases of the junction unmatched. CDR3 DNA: TGTGCCAGCAGAAGTGGGACAGGGGGTTTTTACGAGCAGTACTTC. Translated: CASRSGTGGFYEQYF.

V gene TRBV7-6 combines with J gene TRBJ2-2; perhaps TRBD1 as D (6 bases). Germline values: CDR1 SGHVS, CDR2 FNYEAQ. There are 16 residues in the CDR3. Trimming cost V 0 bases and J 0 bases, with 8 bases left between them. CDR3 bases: TGTGCCAGCAGCTTAGCGGCAGGGGCGAACACCGGGGAGCTGTTTTTT. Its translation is CASSLAAGANTGELFF.

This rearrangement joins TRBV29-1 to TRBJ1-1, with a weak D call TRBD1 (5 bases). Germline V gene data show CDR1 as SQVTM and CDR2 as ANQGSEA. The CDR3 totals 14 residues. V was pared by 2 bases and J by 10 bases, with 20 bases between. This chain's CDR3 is CSVETGYTLTRAFF. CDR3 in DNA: TGCAGCGTTGAAACAGGATATACCCTTACCCGAGCTTTCTTT. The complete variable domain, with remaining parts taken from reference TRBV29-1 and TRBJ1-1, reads SAVISQKPSRDICQRGTSLTIQCQVDSQVTMMFWYRQQPGQSLTLIATANQGSEATYESGFVIDKFPISRPNLTFSTLTVSNMSPEDSSIYLCSVETGYTLTRAFFGQGTRLTVV.

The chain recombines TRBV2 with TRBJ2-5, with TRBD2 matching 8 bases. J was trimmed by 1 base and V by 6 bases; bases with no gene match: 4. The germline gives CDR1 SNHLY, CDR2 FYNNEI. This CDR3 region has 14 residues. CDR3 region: CASRKTSVQETQYF. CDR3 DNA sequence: TGTGCCAGCAGAAAGACTAGCGTCCAAGAGACCCAGTACTTC.

The CDR3 DNA reads TGTGCCAGCAGCCAAAGTAGCGGGAGTTCAGATACGCAGTATTTT. Translation gives CASSQSSGSSDTQYF. The chain links TRBV4-2 to TRBJ2-3; 9 bases agree with TRBD2. The length of the CDR3 is 15 residues. V lost 2 bases and J lost 4; bases outside the gene matches: 4. Germline loops: CDR1 LGHNA, CDR2 YNFKEQ.

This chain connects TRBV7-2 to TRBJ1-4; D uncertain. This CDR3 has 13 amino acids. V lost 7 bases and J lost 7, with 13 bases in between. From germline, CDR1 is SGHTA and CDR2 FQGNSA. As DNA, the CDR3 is TGTGCCAGCAAGGTGCCGGGAGGTGAAAAACTGTTTTTT. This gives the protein CASKVPGGEKLFF.

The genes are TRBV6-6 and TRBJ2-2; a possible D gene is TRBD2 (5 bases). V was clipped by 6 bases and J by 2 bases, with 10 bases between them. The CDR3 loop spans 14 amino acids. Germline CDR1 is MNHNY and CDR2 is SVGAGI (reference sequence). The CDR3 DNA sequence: TGTGCCAGCAGACCGTCGGGAAACACCGGGGAGCTGTTTTTT. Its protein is CASRPSGNTGELFF.

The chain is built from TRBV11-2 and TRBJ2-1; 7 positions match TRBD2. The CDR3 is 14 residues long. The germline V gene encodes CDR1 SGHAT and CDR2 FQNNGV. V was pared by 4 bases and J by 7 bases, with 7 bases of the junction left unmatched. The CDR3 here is CASSYSPAGNEQFF. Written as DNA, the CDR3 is TGTGCCAGCAGCTACTCCCCAGCGGGAAATGAGCAGTTCTTC. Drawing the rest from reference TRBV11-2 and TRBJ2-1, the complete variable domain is EAGVAQSPRYKIIEKRQSVAFWCNPISGHATLYWYQQILGQGPKLLIQFQNNGVVDDSQLPKDRFSAERLKGVDSTLKIQPAKLEDSAVYLCASSYSPAGNEQFFGPGTRLTVL.

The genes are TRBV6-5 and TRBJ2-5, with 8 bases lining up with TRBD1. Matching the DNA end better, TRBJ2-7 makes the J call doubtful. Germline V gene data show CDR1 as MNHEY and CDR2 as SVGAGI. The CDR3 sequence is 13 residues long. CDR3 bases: TGTGCCAGCAGCCCCCAGGGGGCCCACGAGCAGTACTTC. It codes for CASSPQGAHEQYF.

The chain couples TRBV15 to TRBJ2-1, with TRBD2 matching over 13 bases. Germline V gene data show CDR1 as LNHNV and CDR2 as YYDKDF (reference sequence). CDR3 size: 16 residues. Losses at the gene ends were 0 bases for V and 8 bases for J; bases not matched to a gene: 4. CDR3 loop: CATSRETSGRVYEQFF. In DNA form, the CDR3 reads TGTGCCACCAGCAGAGAAACTAGCGGGAGGGTCTATGAGCAGTTCTTC.